The 21 T cell receptor beta chains presented below share a single source sample, sequenced in a study of blood T cell repertoires in COVID-19. Sequencing used immunoSEQ multiplex PCR; TCRdb keeps in-frame clones, though not all of them. The table has 260,000 or so clones, roughly 82% seen once. Sequences were obtained from peripheral blood. The receptor set was obtained from a woman in her 70s with acute or convalescent COVID-19.

The J gene is TRBJ1-2, the V gene TRBV5-5; TRBD1 is a possible D gene (6 bases). V lost 0 bases and J 3 bases, leaving 12 bases between the germline ends. The CDR3 has 15 residues. CDR1 is SGHKS and CDR2 is YYEKEE in the germline V gene (reference sequence). Here the CDR3 DNA reads TGTGCCAGCAGCTTGGGGGCAGGGGAGCACTATGGCTACACCTTC. Translated, it gives CASSLGAGEHYGYTF.

V and J are TRBV5-1 and TRBJ2-7, with a possible D match to TRBD2 (5 bases). This CDR3 has 14 residues. Trimming cost V 5 bases and J 1 base, with 13 bases left between them. The germline V gene has CDR1 SGHRS and CDR2 YFSETQ. CDR3 residues: CASSPTSGSYEQYF. CDR3 nucleotide sequence: TGCGCCAGCAGTCCCACTAGTGGGTCCTACGAGCAGTACTTC.

This clone has just one count. The chain recombines TRBV3-1 (or the pseudogene TRBV3-2) with TRBJ2-7, with 7 bases lining up with TRBD1. Germline-derived CDR1 and CDR2 are LGHDT and YNNKEL (reference sequence). V shed 6 bases, J shed 0 bases, and the junction held 8 bases outside the gene matches. The CDR3 covers 15 residues. Here the CDR3 DNA reads TGTGCCAGCAGTCCGGGACAGAAGAGCTCCTACGAGCAGTACTTC. As protein: CASSPGQKSSYEQYF.

CDR3 DNA: TGTGCCAGCAGCCCGTGGGACAGGGCGATTGAGACCCAGTACTTC. It encodes CASSPWDRAIETQYF. The chain joins TRBV7-2 to TRBJ2-5; 9 bases line up with TRBD1. V dropped 5 bases and J dropped 5; count of bases not matched to a gene: 9. The CDR3 runs 15 residues. CDR1 is SGHTA, CDR2 FQGNSA, per germline.

In its sample, this clone was seen a few times. The V gene is TRBV5-4, the J gene TRBJ1-5; unclear D gene. V was clipped by 4 bases and J by 5 bases, with 10 bases between them. The V gene's germline CDR1 is SGHNT and CDR2 YYREEE (reference sequence). The CDR3 consists of 13 residues. The CDR3 region has the DNA TGTGCCAGCAGCCCCGACATAGATCAGCCCCAGCATTTT. It specifies CASSPDIDQPQHF.

Written as DNA, the CDR3 is TGTGCCAGCAGTTCAGGGGGCTTCGACAATTCACCCCTCCACTTT. It specifies CASSSGGFDNSPLHF. The V and J genes are TRBV28 and TRBJ1-6; 8 nucleotides agree with TRBD1. This CDR3 is 15 amino acids long. The V segment lost 4 bases and the J segment 7 bases; nucleotides outside the gene matches: 6. CDR1 and CDR2 from the germline V gene are MDHEN and SYDVKM.

V is TRBV3-1 (or the pseudogene TRBV3-2) and J is TRBJ2-7; D gene unclear. The germline CDR1 and CDR2 sequences are LGHDT and YNNKEL (reference sequence). This CDR3 comprises 13 residues. V was pared by 0 bases and J by 4 bases, with 7 bases between. CDR3 nucleotides: TGTGCCAGCAGCCAAGATAGGAGTTACGAGCAGTACTTC. This sequence encodes CASSQDRSYEQYF.

This rearrangement joins TRBV12-3 or TRBV12-4 to TRBJ1-5; D is uncertain. With 5 bases removed from V and 7 bases from J, the gap between germline ends came to 12 bases. The CDR3 extends over 13 amino acids. CDR3 coding DNA: TGTGCCAGCAGTGCACTAGTGGGGCAGCCCCAGCATTTT. Protein sequence: CASSALVGQPQHF.

This clone occurred once. The V and J genes are TRBV28 and TRBJ1-2; TRBD1 matches 12 bases. CDR1 is MDHEN and CDR2 is SYDVKM in the germline V gene. This CDR3 has 15 amino acids. V shed 3 bases and J 8 bases; nucleotides not matched to a gene: 7. The CDR3 protein is CASSLGQGALGGYTF. CDR3 DNA sequence: TGTGCCAGCAGTTTGGGACAGGGGGCGCTGGGGGGCTACACCTTC.

The chain employs TRBV3-1 (or the pseudogene TRBV3-2) and TRBJ1-4, with D maybe TRBD1 (5 bases). The CDR3 loop spans 15 amino acids. Trimming removed 4 bases from V and 4 bases from J, with 13 bases in between. CDR1 and CDR2 from the germline V gene are LGHDT and YNNKEL (reference sequence). CDR3 DNA: TGTGCCAGCAGCCTAAGGGGCTTAGGTAATGAAAAACTGTTTTTT. It codes for CASSLRGLGNEKLFF.

J is TRBJ2-5 and V is TRBV3-1 (or the pseudogene TRBV3-2); 8 nucleotides align to TRBD1. There are 16 residues in the CDR3. Trimming cost V 4 bases and J 2 bases; bases outside gene matches: 9. Germline V gene lookup returns CDR1 LGHDT and CDR2 YNNKEL (reference sequence). Here the CDR3 reads CASSRATGVRQETQYF. The CDR3 DNA reads TGTGCCAGCAGCCGAGCGACAGGGGTCAGGCAAGAGACCCAGTACTTC.

Points on this clone: The sample contains more than one DNA sequence encoding this CDR3. The V and J genes are TRBV19 and TRBJ1-1; TRBD1 matches 7 bases. The CDR3 has 15 residues. V was pared by 3 bases and J by 4 bases, with 8 bases of the junction left unmatched. Germline V gene sequence: CDR1 LNHDA, CDR2 SQIVND (reference sequence). CDR3 residues: CASSITGTAGTEAFF. The CDR3 bases are TGTGCCAGTAGTATCACCGGGACAGCAGGCACTGAAGCTTTCTTT.

This chain joins TRBV7-2 and TRBJ2-1; 10 bases agree with TRBD1. This CDR3 is built from 14 residues. After removal of 5 bases from V and 6 bases from J, the junction contained 4 bases not matched to a gene. Germline values: CDR1 SGHTA, CDR2 FQGNSA. The CDR3 here is CASSIRDRGNEQFF. Here the CDR3 DNA reads TGTGCCAGCAGCATAAGGGACAGGGGCAATGAGCAGTTCTTC.

V and J are TRBV6-1 and TRBJ1-4, with D possibly TRBD1 on 5 matching bases. The germline V gene encodes CDR1 MNHNS and CDR2 SASEGT. The CDR3 has 16 residues. V was shortened by 4 bases and J by 3 bases, with 15 bases between the two germline ends. The CDR3 here is CASSAGHALSNEKLFF. As DNA, the CDR3 is TGTGCCAGCAGTGCCGGACACGCACTCTCTAATGAAAAACTGTTTTTT.

The chain combines TRBV3-1 (or the pseudogene TRBV3-2) with TRBJ2-5, with a tentative D call TRBD2 (7 bases). CDR1 LGHDT and CDR2 YNNKEL come from the germline V gene (reference sequence). This CDR3 region has 16 residues. V was clipped by 4 bases and J by 5 bases, with 20 bases between them. CDR3 residues: CASSPTERGRGETQYF. Here the CDR3 DNA reads TGTGCCAGCAGCCCGACCGAGCGGGGAAGGGGGGAGACCCAGTACTTC.

CDR3 sequence reads: CASSESTGLVYNEQFF. The CDR3 region has the DNA TGCGCCAGCAGTGAGTCGACAGGGTTGGTCTACAATGAGCAGTTCTTC. The V and J genes are TRBV10-2 and TRBJ2-1, with 7 nucleotides matching TRBD1. The CDR3 sequence is 16 residues long. Looked up from germline, CDR1 is WSHSY and CDR2 is SAAADI. Losses at the gene ends were 0 bases for V and 3 bases for J; bases not matched to a gene: 5.

This sequence joins TRBV5-1 and TRBJ1-6; 7 bases map to TRBD1. V was pared by 0 bases and J by 7 bases, with 4 bases of the junction left unmatched. The CDR3 runs 15 residues. Germline CDR1 reads SGHRS; CDR2 reads YFSETQ. The CDR3 reads CASSLGTGANSPLHF. The CDR3 DNA reads as TGCGCCAGCAGCTTGGGGACAGGTGCCAATTCACCCCTCCACTTT.

In this sample, this clone turned up a few times. The chain links TRBV6-6 to TRBJ1-1; TRBD1 matches 8 bases. The CDR3 has 16 residues. The germline gives CDR1 MNHNY, CDR2 SVGAGI (reference sequence). V was pared by 5 bases and J by 5 bases, with 13 bases of the junction left unmatched. The CDR3 sequence is CASSPGQGGWVTEAFF. CDR3 nucleotide sequence: TGTGCCAGCAGTCCCGGACAGGGAGGGTGGGTTACTGAAGCTTTCTTT.

CDR3 DNA: TGTGCCAGCAGTAAGACAGGGTATGGGGCCAACGTCCTGACTTTC. It specifies CASSKTGYGANVLTF. The gene calls are TRBV6-5 and TRBJ2-6, with TRBD1 matching over 7 bases. The CDR3 spans 15 residues. V was pared by 5 bases and J by 3 bases, with 4 bases of the junction left unmatched. Germline CDR1 and CDR2: MNHEY and SVGAGI.

The V and J genes are TRBV4-1 and TRBJ1-2; D might be TRBD1 (5 bases). The length of the CDR3 is 13 residues. The V end lost 2 bases, the J end lost 10 bases, and 14 bases lay between the germline ends. Germline V CDR1 and CDR2: MGHRA, YSYEKL. DNA of the CDR3: TGCGCCAGCAGCCAACCATCAGACAGACTCTACACCTTC. Amino acids: CASSQPSDRLYTF.

The V call is TRBV18, the J call TRBJ2-2, with D perhaps matching TRBD2 (5 bases). Germline V CDR1 and CDR2: KGHSH, LQKENI. V was shortened by 2 bases and J by 1 base, with 5 bases between the two germline ends. This CDR3 region has 14 residues. The CDR3 loop is CASSPTRNTGELFF. The CDR3 bases are TGTGCCAGCTCACCAACTAGGAACACCGGGGAGCTGTTTTTT.